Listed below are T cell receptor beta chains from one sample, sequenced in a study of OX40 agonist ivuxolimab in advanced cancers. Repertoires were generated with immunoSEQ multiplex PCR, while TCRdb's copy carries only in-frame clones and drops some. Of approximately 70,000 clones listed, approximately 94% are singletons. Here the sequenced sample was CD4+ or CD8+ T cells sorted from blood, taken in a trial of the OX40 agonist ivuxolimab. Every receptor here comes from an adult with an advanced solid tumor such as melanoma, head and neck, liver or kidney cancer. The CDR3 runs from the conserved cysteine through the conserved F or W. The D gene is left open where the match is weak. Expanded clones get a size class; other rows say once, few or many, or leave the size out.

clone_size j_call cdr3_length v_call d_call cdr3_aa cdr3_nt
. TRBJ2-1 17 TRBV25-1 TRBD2 CASSALERPSGTNEQFF TGTGCCAGCAGTGCCCTAGAACGGCCTAGCGGGACTAATGAGCAGTTCTTC
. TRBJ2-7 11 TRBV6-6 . CASRDSLEQYF TGTGCCAGCAGGGACAGCCTGGAGCAGTACTTC
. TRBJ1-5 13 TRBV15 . CATSWGAGQPQHF TGTGCCACCAGTTGGGGGGCCGGGCAGCCCCAGCATTTT
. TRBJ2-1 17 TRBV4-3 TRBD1 CASSQAETGTGFNEQFF TGCGCCAGCAGCCAAGCTGAAACCGGGACAGGTTTTAATGAGCAGTTCTTC
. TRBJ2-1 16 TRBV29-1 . CSVDRRRGSSYNEQFF TGCAGCGTTGACCGACGACGGGGTAGCTCCTACAATGAGCAGTTCTTC
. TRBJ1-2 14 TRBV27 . CASSLEGRNYGYTF TGTGCCAGCAGTTTAGAGGGACGGAACTATGGCTACACCTTC
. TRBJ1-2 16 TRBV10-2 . CASLDWTEPANYGYTF TGCGCCAGCTTAGACTGGACGGAGCCAGCTAACTATGGCTACACCTTC
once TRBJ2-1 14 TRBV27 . CASREQGSYNEQFF TGTGCCAGCAGGGAACAGGGCTCCTACAATGAGCAGTTCTTC
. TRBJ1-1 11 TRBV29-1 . CSVGSQPEAFF TGCAGCGTCGGGAGTCAGCCCGAAGCTTTCTTT
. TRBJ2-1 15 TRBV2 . CASMGAPSSYNEQFF TGTGCCAGCATGGGGGCCCCCAGCTCCTACAATGAGCAGTTCTTC
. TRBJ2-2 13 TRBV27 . CASGQAGTGELFF TGTGCCAGCGGGCAGGCGGGCACCGGGGAGCTGTTTTTT
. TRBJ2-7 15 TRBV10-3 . CAIAAARDNSYEQYF TGTGCCATAGCGGCGGCCCGGGACAACTCCTACGAGCAGTACTTC
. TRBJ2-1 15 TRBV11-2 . CASSLVALATDEQFF TGTGCCAGCAGCTTAGTGGCACTGGCTACGGATGAGCAGTTCTTC
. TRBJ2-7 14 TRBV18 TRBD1 CASSPGQGLYEQYF TGTGCCAGCTCACCCGGACAGGGCTTATACGAGCAGTACTTC
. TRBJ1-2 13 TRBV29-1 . CSVVTPANYGYTF TGCAGCGTCGTGACTCCCGCCAACTATGGCTACACCTTC
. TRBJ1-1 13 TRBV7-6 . CASSEGAGRGAFF TGTGCCAGCAGCGAAGGGGCAGGTCGGGGAGCTTTCTTT
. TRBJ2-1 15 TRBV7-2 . CASSFMSRGGGEQFF TGTGCCAGCAGCTTCATGTCGAGGGGAGGGGGTGAGCAGTTCTTC
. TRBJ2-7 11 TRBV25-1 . CASSETAEQYF TGTGCCAGCAGTGAAACCGCAGAGCAGTACTTC
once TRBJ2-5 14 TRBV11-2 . CASSLRGPWETQYF TGTGCCAGCAGCTTGAGGGGTCCGTGGGAGACCCAGTACTTC
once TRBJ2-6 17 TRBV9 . CASSVRDESSGANVLTF TGTGCCAGCAGCGTCCGGGACGAGTCCTCTGGGGCCAACGTCCTGACTTTC
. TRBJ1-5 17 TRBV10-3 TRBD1 CAISPSGQGEGNQPQHF TGTGCCATCAGTCCCTCGGGACAGGGAGAGGGCAATCAGCCCCAGCATTTT
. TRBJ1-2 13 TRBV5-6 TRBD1 CASSLPGGNGYTF TGTGCCAGCAGCTTGCCAGGGGGCAATGGCTACACCTTC
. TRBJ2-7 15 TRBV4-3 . CASSQVVANRLEQYF TGCGCCAGCAGCCAAGTGGTAGCCAACCGTCTCGAGCAGTACTTC
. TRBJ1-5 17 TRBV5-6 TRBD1 CASSSGTAVNSNQPQHF TGTGCCAGCTCCTCCGGGACAGCAGTAAATAGCAATCAGCCCCAGCATTTT
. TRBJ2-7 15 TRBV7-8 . CASSLEGTPSYEQYF TGTGCCAGCAGCCTAGAGGGGACACCCTCCTACGAGCAGTACTTC
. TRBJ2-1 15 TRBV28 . CASSFRRETYNEQFF TGTGCCAGCAGTTTTCGGCGGGAAACATACAATGAGCAGTTCTTC
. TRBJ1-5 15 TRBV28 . CASSWGGARNQPQHF TGTGCCAGCAGTTGGGGGGGGGCCCGCAATCAGCCCCAGCATTTT
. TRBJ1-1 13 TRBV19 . CASSIAQFNEAFF TGTGCCAGTAGTATAGCTCAATTTAATGAAGCTTTCTTT
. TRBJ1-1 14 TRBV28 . CASSFRPRDTEAFF TGTGCCAGCAGTTTCCGCCCGAGGGACACTGAAGCTTTCTTT
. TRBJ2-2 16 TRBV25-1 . CASSGWDGANTGELFF TGTGCCAGCAGTGGGTGGGACGGCGCGAACACCGGGGAGCTGTTTTTT
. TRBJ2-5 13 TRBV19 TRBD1 CASSTGLEETQYF TGTGCCAGTTCGACAGGGTTGGAAGAGACCCAGTACTTC
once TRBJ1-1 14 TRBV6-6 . CASSSTVLGTEAFF TGTGCCAGCAGTTCGACAGTATTAGGGACTGAAGCTTTCTTT
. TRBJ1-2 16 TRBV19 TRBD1 CASSLYPGGQDYGYTF TGTGCCAGTAGTCTATACCCCGGAGGACAGGACTATGGCTACACCTTC
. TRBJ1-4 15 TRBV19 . CASSMGSSWNEKLFF TGTGCCAGTAGTATGGGCTCCTCGTGGAATGAAAAACTGTTTTTT
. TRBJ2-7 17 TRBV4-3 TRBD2 CASSQDSSGLADYEQYF TGCGCCAGCAGCCAAGATTCGTCGGGACTAGCGGATTACGAGCAGTACTTC
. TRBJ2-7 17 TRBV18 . CASSPPNLVGGGYEQYF TGTGCCAGCTCACCGCCCAATCTTGTAGGGGGTGGCTACGAGCAGTACTTT
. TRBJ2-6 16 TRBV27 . CASSLFGSSGANVLTF TGTGCCAGCAGTTTATTCGGGAGCTCTGGGGCCAACGTCCTGACTTTC
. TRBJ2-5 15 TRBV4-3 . CASSQEEQHHETQYF TGCGCCAGCAGCCAAGAGGAACAGCATCACGAGACCCAGTACTTC
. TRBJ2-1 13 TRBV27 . CASKGEVYNEQFF TGTGCCAGCAAGGGGGAGGTTTACAATGAGCAGTTCTTC
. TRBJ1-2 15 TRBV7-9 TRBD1 CASSLGQGRPTGYTF TGTGCCAGCAGCTTAGGACAGGGGCGACCCACCGGCTACACCTTC
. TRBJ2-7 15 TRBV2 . CASSEPRDISYEQYF TGTGCCAGCAGTGAACCCCGGGACATCTCCTACGAGCAGTACTTC
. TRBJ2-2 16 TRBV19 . CASSIEAGINTGELFF TGTGCCAGTAGTATAGAGGCTGGAATTAACACCGGGGAGCTGTTTTTT
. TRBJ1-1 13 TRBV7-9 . CASSSDTNTEAFF TGTGCCAGCAGCTCGGACACTAACACTGAAGCTTTCTTT
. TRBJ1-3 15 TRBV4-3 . CASSQGHSSGNTIYF TGCGCTAGCAGCCAAGGACACTCCTCTGGAAACACCATATATTTT
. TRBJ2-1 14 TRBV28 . CASSLAGSDNEQFF TGTGCCAGCAGTTTAGCGGGGTCCGACAATGAGCAGTTCTTC
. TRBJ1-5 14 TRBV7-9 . CASSPVWGNQPQHF TGTGCCAGCTCCCCTGTTTGGGGTAATCAGCCCCAGCATTTT